The entry below describes one T cell receptor beta chain. The entry originates in a study of Ad26.COV2.S vaccination and SARS-CoV-2 variants. Study overall: By the intramuscular route, Ad26.COV2.S was given once, or twice 56 days apart.

TCRdb's table, derived via immunoSEQ multiplex PCR, lists solely in-frame clones and lacks some. The table has a few hundred thousand clones, roughly 90% seen once. Treatment specified: 19 received Ad26.COV2.S at low or high dose, single or two shots; five or six received placebo; per-sample allocation not given. On day 63 after the first injection, vaccine and placebo recipients gave samples. Aged 18-55 years, donor was enrolled in Boston in about 2020. The CDR3 runs to 15 residues. V was trimmed by 4 bases and J by 0 bases, leaving 13 bases between them. CDR1 and CDR2 from the germline V gene are SGHKS and YYEKEE (reference sequence).

Sample: peripheral blood, taken in a trial of Ad26.COV2.S vaccine versus placebo. The chain joins TRBV5-5 to TRBJ1-2, with no clear D. The TCR sequence derives from a person between 18 and 65 years old who received the Ad26.COV2.S COVID-19 vaccine or a placebo. CDR3 nucleotides: TGTGCCAGCAGCCCCTACACGGGGACTAACTATGGCTACACCTTC. Translated: CASSPYTGTNYGYTF.